This T cell receptor (beta chain) appears in the sequencing data of a study of T cells after yellow fever vaccination. On the study more broadly: Preparation of fractions with low cell numbers was performed using SMART-Seq v4 Ultra Low Input. Findings and limits, study-wide: Shared CD4/CD8 clonotypes were a small share, likely from convergent recombination.

Universal primer sites and UMIs were introduced during 5'RACE template-switching synthesis of TCR cDNA. MiXCR, applied by TCRdb to the 5' RACE reads, yields one record per CDR3 protein. The sample has roughly 320,000 distinct CDR3 sequences, approximately 12% seen once; the top ten hold approximately 3%. This clonotype occurred a few times. The antigen is undetermined. In germline, CDR1 is SGHTA, CDR2 FQGNSA. The V segment lost 5 bases and the J segment 4 bases; nucleotides outside the gene matches: 7. The CDR3 totals 15 residues. The sample consisted of CD4+ T cells sorted from PBMCs, taken 45 days after the yellow fever booster vaccination. The V call is TRBV7-2, the J call TRBJ1-5, with 8 bases fitting TRBD1. The TCR sequence derives from a man between 18 and 29 years old who received the YFV17D yellow fever vaccine. CDR3: CASSLDRQGNQPQHF. The CDR3 region has the DNA TGTGCCAGCAGCCTAGATCGACAGGGGAATCAGCCCCAGCATTTT.